This T cell receptor (beta chain) was found in a study of Ad26.COV2.S vaccination and SARS-CoV-2 variants. Data came from immunoSEQ multiplex PCR; TCRdb stores just in-frame clones and leaves some out. The table records over 200,000 clones, 85% to 90% of them present only once. Noted treatment: 15 to 20 received Ad26.COV2.S at low or high dose, single or two shots; about 5 received placebo; per-sample allocation not given. Specimens were obtained on day 63 following the first vaccine or placebo injection. The receptor was derived from a person aged 18 to 59 who received the Ad26.COV2.S COVID-19 vaccine or a placebo. Sequenced material: peripheral blood, taken in a trial of Ad26.COV2.S vaccine versus placebo.

CDR3 nucleotides: TGTGCCAGCACCACGGGCCCTGGGGGCGAGCAGTACTTC. Translating it yields CASTTGPGGEQYF. This chain joins TRBV2 and TRBJ2-7; TRBD1 or TRBD2 may be the D gene (5 bases each). From germline, CDR1 is SNHLY and CDR2 FYNNEI. The length of the CDR3 is 13 residues. Trimming stripped 7 bases from V and 6 bases from J, with 16 bases between.